This T cell receptor (beta chain) was found in a study of monozygotic twins with inflammatory bowel disease. Study-level results: IBD patients had lower TCRbeta diversity (inverse Simpson) than healthy co-twins.

Of note for this clonotype: Antigen unknown.

Investigators pulled total RNA out of whole blood and did not sort T cells. The CDR3 length is 15 residues. CDR1 is SGHTA and CDR2 is FQGNSA in the germline V gene. TCRalpha along with TCRbeta cDNA was subjected to two nested PCRs lasting approximately 17 and 9 cycles. TCRdb reworked the 5' RACE reads into one entry per CDR3 protein, no DNA. The specimen's table records under 130,000 distinct CDR3 sequences. The V gene is TRBV7-2, the J gene TRBJ2-7; the D call from TCRdb, TRBD1, cannot be confirmed without DNA. The origin of this receptor is a human donor with ulcerative colitis or Crohn's disease, or a healthy co-twin of an affected twin (not recorded which). Sequencing was carried out using blood. CDR3 region: CASSEGKGATHEQYF.